Below, 22 T cell receptor beta chains from the same sample are listed, as sequenced in a study of T cell responses to AZD1222 COVID-19 vaccine. Sequenced by immunoSEQ multiplex PCR; TCRdb stores in-frame clones only, minus some. The sample gives 150,000 to 200,000 clones, approximately 91% of which show up once; approximately 1.7% is in the top ten. The source material was peripheral blood, sampled 28 days after the second AZD1222 dose. The source is an adult who received the AZD1222 COVID-19 vaccine.

The chain combines TRBV5-5 with TRBJ1-2, with TRBD1 matching 8 bases. Trimming took 0 bases from V and 4 from J; bases not matched to a gene: 2. Germline V lookup: CDR1 SGHKS, CDR2 YYEKEE (reference sequence). The CDR3 sequence is 14 residues long. CDR3 nucleotide sequence: TGTGCCAGCAGCTTGGTGGACAGGGCCTATGGCTACACCTTC. Residues: CASSLVDRAYGYTF.

The rearrangement joins TRBV2 to TRBJ1-1, with D possibly being TRBD1 (6 bases). V was cut by 10 bases and J by 2 bases, with 11 bases left in between. The germline V gene encodes CDR1 SNHLY and CDR2 FYNNEI. The CDR3 length is 12 residues. CDR3 in amino acids: CATGTPNTEAFF. The CDR3 DNA reads as TGTGCCACCGGGACACCCAACACTGAAGCTTTCTTT.

The V and J genes are TRBV10-3 and TRBJ2-1; unclear D gene. Per germline, CDR1 ENHRY and CDR2 SYGVKD. V shed 0 bases and J shed 5 bases, with 11 bases lying between them. This CDR3 region has 15 residues. DNA of the CDR3: TGTGCCATCAGTGAGTCGAACCGGCAGAACAATGAGCAGTTCTTC. Amino acid sequence: CAISESNRQNNEQFF.

The chain links TRBV30 to TRBJ2-2, with no clear D. Trimming left V 0 bases short and J 6 bases short, with 11 bases between. The CDR3 consists of 14 residues. Germline values: CDR1 GTSNPN, CDR2 SVGIG (reference sequence). CDR3 nucleotide sequence: TGTGCCTGGAGTGTACGTCGCGGATCCGGGGAGCTGTTTTTT. This codes for CAWSVRRGSGELFF.

This clone appeared a few times. The chain is built from TRBV7-9 and TRBJ2-1; no clear D. From germline, CDR1 is SEHNR and CDR2 FQNEAQ (reference sequence). The germline V and J ends were trimmed by 1 base and 4 bases, with 8 bases remaining between them. The CDR3 runs to 14 residues. CDR3 nucleotide sequence: TGTGCCAGCAGCTTAGTGACGCTATACAATGAGCAGTTCTTC. It codes for CASSLVTLYNEQFF.

This chain connects TRBV6-5 to TRBJ2-2; D is uncertain. CDR1 and CDR2 (germline): MNHEY, SVGAGI. The V and J ends lost 6 bases and 0 bases respectively, with 8 bases between them. CDR3 length: 14 amino acids. DNA for the CDR3: TGTGCCAGCAGGCATACATCGAACACCGGGGAGCTGTTTTTT. Encoded protein: CASRHTSNTGELFF.

The V and J genes are TRBV19 and TRBJ1-3; 8 nucleotides agree with TRBD1. CDR3 length: 14 amino acids. Germline CDR1 and CDR2: LNHDA and SQIVND (reference sequence). Trimming removed 6 bases from V and 1 base from J; junction bases left unmatched: 2. CDR3 DNA sequence: TGTGCCAGTAGCCGGGACAGGTCTGGAAACACCATATATTTT. It codes for CASSRDRSGNTIYF.

The chain links TRBV4-3 to TRBJ1-4, with D perhaps matching TRBD1 (5 bases). The CDR3 spans 14 residues. V dropped 4 bases and J dropped 8 bases, with 14 bases sitting between them. From germline, CDR1 is LGHNA and CDR2 YSLEER. The CDR3 sequence is CASSLEFQGEKLFF. As DNA, the CDR3 is TGCGCCAGCAGCCTGGAGTTCCAGGGCGAAAAACTGTTTTTT.

The rearrangement links TRBV3-1 (or the pseudogene TRBV3-2) to TRBJ2-1; 12 bases are shared with TRBD2. J gave up 0 bases and V 0 bases, and 9 bases lay outside the gene matches. The CDR3 runs to 20 residues. CDR1 LGHDT and CDR2 YNNKEL come from the germline V gene (reference sequence). CDR3 residues: CASSQDRLAGAQSSYNEQFF. The CDR3 bases are TGTGCCAGCAGCCAAGACAGACTAGCGGGGGCGCAGAGCTCCTACAATGAGCAGTTCTTC.

The chain uses TRBV7-9 and TRBJ1-6; 8 bases map to TRBD1. V lost 5 bases and J lost 13; bases outside the gene matches: 7. The CDR3 is 13 residues long. Germline loops: CDR1 SEHNR, CDR2 FQNEAQ (reference sequence). CDR3: CASSPGTGSPLHF. CDR3 coding DNA: TGTGCCAGCAGCCCGGGGACAGGATCCCCCCTCCACTTT.

The chain has TRBV5-8 and TRBJ2-2; D not certain. V lost 7 bases and J 0 bases, leaving 13 bases between the germline ends. CDR3 length: 15 residues. CDR1 and CDR2 (germline): SGHTS, YDEGEE. Written as DNA, the CDR3 is TGTGCCAGCGTCTCGGAATTCGCGAACACCGGGGAGCTGTTTTTT. It yields the protein CASVSEFANTGELFF. Full variable domain (remainder filled in from reference TRBV5-8 and TRBJ2-2): EAGVTQSPTHLIKTRGQQATLRCSPISGHTSVYWYQQALGLGLQFLLWYDEGEERNRGNFPPRFSGRQFPNYSSELNVNALELEDSALYLCASVSEFANTGELFFGEGSRLTVL.

The chain has TRBV5-8 and TRBJ2-4, with 9 bases fitting TRBD2. J gave up 4 bases and V 5 bases, and 10 bases lay outside the gene matches. This CDR3 has 16 residues. Germline CDR1 SGHTS, CDR2 YDEGEE. In nucleotides, the CDR3 is TGTGCCAGCAGTACCCCGCGGGGGGGCATAAAAAACATTCAGTACTTC. Translation: CASSTPRGGIKNIQYF.

The CDR3 here is CASSSPPGLASTDTQYF. The CDR3, as DNA: TGCGCCAGCAGCTCCCCTCCGGGACTAGCGAGCACAGATACGCAGTATTTT. This chain joins TRBV5-1 and TRBJ2-3; 10 positions match TRBD2. V trimming: 3 bases; J trimming: 0 bases; junction bases outside the gene matches: 7. In germline, CDR1 is SGHRS, CDR2 YFSETQ. The CDR3 is 17 residues long.

V gene TRBV7-8 combines with J gene TRBJ1-1; D unclear. CDR1 and CDR2 (germline): SGHVS, FQNEAQ. The CDR3 sequence is 15 residues long. V lost 5 bases, J lost 4 bases, and 17 bases lay in between. The CDR3: CASSLSLSTPTEAFF. The DNA of the CDR3 is TGTGCCAGCAGCCTTAGTCTGTCAACCCCCACTGAAGCTTTCTTT.

This rearrangement joins TRBV30 to TRBJ2-1; 8 bases map to TRBD1. Losses at the gene ends were 3 bases for V and 10 bases for J; bases not matched to a gene: 11. The germline gives CDR1 GTSNPN, CDR2 SVGIG (reference sequence). The CDR3 covers 14 residues. The CDR3 sequence: CAWRKWQGAGEQFF. The CDR3 DNA sequence: TGTGCCTGGAGAAAATGGCAGGGGGCTGGGGAGCAGTTCTTC.

The rearrangement links TRBV19 to TRBJ1-5; possibly TRBD1 for D (6 bases). V was shortened by 3 bases and J by 0 bases, with 6 bases between the two germline ends. The CDR3 covers 14 residues. Germline V gene data show CDR1 as LNHDA and CDR2 as SQIVND (reference sequence). The CDR3 loop reads CASSMGHSNQPQHF. As DNA, the CDR3 is TGTGCCAGTAGTATGGGACATAGCAATCAGCCCCAGCATTTT. The full variable domain, its missing parts supplied by reference TRBV19 and TRBJ1-5, is DGGITQSPKYLFRKEGQNVTLSCEQNLNHDAMYWYRQDPGQGLRLIYYSQIVNDFQKGDIAEGYSVSREKKESFPLTVTSAQKNPTAFYLCASSMGHSNQPQHFGDGTRLSIL.

The chain couples TRBV5-1 to TRBJ2-3; D is ambiguous. V lost 2 bases, J lost 1 base, and 14 bases lay in between. CDR1 SGHRS and CDR2 YFSETQ come from the germline V gene. This CDR3 spans 16 amino acids. In DNA, the CDR3 is TGCGCCAGCAGCTTTCAGTCATCCTACGGCACAGATACGCAGTATTTT. It specifies CASSFQSSYGTDTQYF. Full variable domain (outside the CDR3, taken from reference TRBV5-1 and TRBJ2-3): KAGVTQTPRYLIKTRGQQVTLSCSPISGHRSVSWYQQTPGQGLQFLFEYFSETQRNKGNFPGRFSGRQFSNSRSEMNVSTLELGDSALYLCASSFQSSYGTDTQYFGPGTRLTVL.

This clone appeared a single time. V and J are TRBV2 and TRBJ2-1; perhaps TRBD1 as D (6 bases). The germline V and J ends were trimmed by 3 bases and 2 bases, with 8 bases remaining between them. Germline V gene data show CDR1 as SNHLY and CDR2 as FYNNEI. The CDR3 length is 14 residues. The CDR3 region has the DNA TGTGCCAGCAGTGAGGGGGCTACCTACAATGAGCAGTTCTTC. Encoded protein: CASSEGATYNEQFF.

The chain is built from TRBV7-9 and TRBJ2-7; no clear D gene. V was pared by 2 bases and J by 0 bases, with 8 bases between. The germline V gene encodes CDR1 SEHNR and CDR2 FQNEAQ (reference sequence). This CDR3 is built from 14 residues. The CDR3 spells CASSLLVSSYEQYF. DNA of the CDR3: TGTGCCAGCAGCTTACTCGTAAGCTCCTACGAGCAGTACTTC.

The J gene is TRBJ2-2, the V gene TRBV19; TRBD1 might be the D (6 bases). With 0 bases removed from V and 1 base from J, the gap between germline ends came to 9 bases. The CDR3 has 16 amino acids. The germline V gene has CDR1 LNHDA and CDR2 SQIVND (reference sequence). CDR3 loop: CASSIDGGGNTGELFF. The CDR3 coding sequence is TGTGCCAGTAGTATAGATGGGGGCGGGAACACCGGGGAGCTGTTTTTT.

The CDR3 DNA reads as TGTGCCAGCAGCGCCATGGGGGATACGCAGTATTTT. Its translation: CASSAMGDTQYF. The genes are TRBV5-4 and TRBJ2-3; D is ambiguous. V lost 4 bases and J 6 bases, leaving 9 bases between the germline ends. CDR3 length equals 12 residues. Germline V gene sequence: CDR1 SGHNT, CDR2 YYREEE (reference sequence).

V usage is TRBV9 and J usage is TRBJ2-2, with 11 bases lining up with TRBD2. Germline V gives CDR1 SGDLS, CDR2 YYNGEE. V was pared by 1 base and J by 2 bases, with 1 base of the junction left unmatched. The CDR3 length is 16 residues. The CDR3 sequence is CASSVTSGGNTGELFF. CDR3 coding DNA: TGTGCCAGCAGCGTAACTAGCGGGGGAAACACCGGGGAGCTGTTTTTT.